The T cell receptor (beta chain) under discussion was sequenced for a study of T-cell reconstitution after alpha-beta-depleted transplantation in children. Germline V lookup: CDR1 SGHTA, CDR2 FQGNSA. This CDR3 is 17 amino acids long. Unmatched junction bases numbered 9, after V lost 5 bases and J lost 1 base. Unique molecular identifiers were used to barcode this TCRbeta library. TCRdb called the PCR reads again in MiXCR, with one record for every CDR3 protein. The table has 450,000 to 500,000 distinct CDR3 sequences, 9.5% to 15% seen once. The specimen comprised PBMCs from the stem cell graft donor, sampled from the stem cell graft. This chain connects TRBV7-2 to TRBJ1-2, with 11 bases lining up with TRBD1. This TCR was sampled from a human donor who donated a stem cell graft to a child with combined immunodeficiency. CDR3 nucleotides: TGTGCCAGCAGCAGTACCGGGACAGGGGGTGGTAACTATGGCTACACCTTC. Amino acid sequence: CASSSTGTGGGNYGYTF.